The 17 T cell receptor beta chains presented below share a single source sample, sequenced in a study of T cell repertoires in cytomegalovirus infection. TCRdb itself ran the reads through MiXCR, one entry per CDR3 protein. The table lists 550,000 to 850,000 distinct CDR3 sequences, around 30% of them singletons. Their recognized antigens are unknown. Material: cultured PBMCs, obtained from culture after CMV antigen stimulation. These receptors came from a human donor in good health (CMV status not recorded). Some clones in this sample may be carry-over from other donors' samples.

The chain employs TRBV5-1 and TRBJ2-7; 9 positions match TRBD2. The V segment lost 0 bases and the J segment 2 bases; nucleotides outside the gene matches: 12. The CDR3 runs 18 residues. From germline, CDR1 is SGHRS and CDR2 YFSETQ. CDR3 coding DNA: TGCGCCAGCAGCTTGGCCGGCCCGGGACTAGCACACACCTACGAGCAGTACTTC. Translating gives CASSLAGPGLAHTYEQYF.

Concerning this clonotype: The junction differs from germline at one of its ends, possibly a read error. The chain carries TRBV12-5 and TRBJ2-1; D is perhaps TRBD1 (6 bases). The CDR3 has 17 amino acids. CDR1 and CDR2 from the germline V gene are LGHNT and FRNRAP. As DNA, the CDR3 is TGTGCTAGTGGTTTGGTACTACAGGGTCCCATCTACGATGAGCAGTTCTTC. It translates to CASGLVLQGPIYDEQFF.

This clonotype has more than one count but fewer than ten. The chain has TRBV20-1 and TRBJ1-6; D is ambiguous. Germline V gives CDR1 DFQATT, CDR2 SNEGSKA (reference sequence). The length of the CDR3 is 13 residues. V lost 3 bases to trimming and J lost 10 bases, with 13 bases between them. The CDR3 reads CSARKGIRSPLHF. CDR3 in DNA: TGCAGTGCTAGGAAAGGGATAAGGTCACCCCTCCACTTT.

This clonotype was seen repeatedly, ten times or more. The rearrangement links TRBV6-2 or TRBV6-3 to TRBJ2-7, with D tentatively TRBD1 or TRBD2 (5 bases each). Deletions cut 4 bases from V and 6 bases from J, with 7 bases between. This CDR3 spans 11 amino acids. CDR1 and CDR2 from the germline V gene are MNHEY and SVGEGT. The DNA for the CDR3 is TGTGCCAGCAGTTCAGGGACCGAGCAGTACTTC. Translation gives CASSSGTEQYF.

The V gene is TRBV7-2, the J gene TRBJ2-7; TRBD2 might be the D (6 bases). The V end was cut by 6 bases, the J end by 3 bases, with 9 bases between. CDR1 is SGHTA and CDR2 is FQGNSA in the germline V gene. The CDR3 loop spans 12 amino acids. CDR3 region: CASSGGYYEQYF. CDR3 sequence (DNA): TGTGCCAGCAGTGGGGGGTACTACGAGCAGTACTTC.

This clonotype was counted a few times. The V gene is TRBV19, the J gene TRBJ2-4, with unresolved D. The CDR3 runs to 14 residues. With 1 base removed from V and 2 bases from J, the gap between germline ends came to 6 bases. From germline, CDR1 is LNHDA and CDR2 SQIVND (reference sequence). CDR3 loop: CASSIGGSKNIQYF. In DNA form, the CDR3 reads TGTGCCAGTAGTATAGGCGGATCCAAAAACATTCAGTACTTC.

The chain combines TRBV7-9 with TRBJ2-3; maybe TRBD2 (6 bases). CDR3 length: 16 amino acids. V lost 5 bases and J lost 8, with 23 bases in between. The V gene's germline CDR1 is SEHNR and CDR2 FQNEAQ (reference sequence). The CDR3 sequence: CASSQQMAGWRRTQYF. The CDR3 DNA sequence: TGTGCCAGCAGCCAGCAGATGGCGGGGTGGAGGCGTACGCAGTATTTT. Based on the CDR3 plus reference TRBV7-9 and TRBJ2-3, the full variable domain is DTGVSQNPRHKITKRGQNVTFRCDPISEHNRLYWYRQTLGQGPEFLTYFQNEAQLEKSRLLSDRFSAERPKGSFSTLEIQRTEQGDSAMYLCASSQQMAGWRRTQYFGPGTRLTVL.

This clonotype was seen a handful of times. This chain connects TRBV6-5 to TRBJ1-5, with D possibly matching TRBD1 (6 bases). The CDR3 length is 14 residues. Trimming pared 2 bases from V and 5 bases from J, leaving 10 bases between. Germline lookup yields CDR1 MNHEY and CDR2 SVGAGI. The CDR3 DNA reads TGTGCCAGCAGTTACAAGGGGGGGGATCAGCCCCAGCATTTT. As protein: CASSYKGGDQPQHF.

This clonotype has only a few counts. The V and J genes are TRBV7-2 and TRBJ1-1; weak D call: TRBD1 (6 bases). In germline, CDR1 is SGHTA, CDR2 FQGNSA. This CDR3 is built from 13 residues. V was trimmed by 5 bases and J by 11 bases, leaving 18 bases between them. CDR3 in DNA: TGTGCCAGCAGCCGACTTTTACAGGGAATGGCTTTCTTT. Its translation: CASSRLLQGMAFF.

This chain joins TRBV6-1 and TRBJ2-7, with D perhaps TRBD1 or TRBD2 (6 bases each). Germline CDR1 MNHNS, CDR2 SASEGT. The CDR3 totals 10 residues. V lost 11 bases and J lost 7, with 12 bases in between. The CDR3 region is CAAGGGEQYF. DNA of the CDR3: TGTGCCGCCGGGGGCGGGGAGCAGTACTTC.

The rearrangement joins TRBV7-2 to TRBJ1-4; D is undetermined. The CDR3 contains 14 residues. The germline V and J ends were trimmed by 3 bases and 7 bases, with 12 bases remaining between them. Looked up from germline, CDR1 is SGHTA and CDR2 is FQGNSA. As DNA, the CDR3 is TGTGCCAGCAGCTTTTCCTCCACGAGTGAAAAACTGTTTTTT. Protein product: CASSFSSTSEKLFF. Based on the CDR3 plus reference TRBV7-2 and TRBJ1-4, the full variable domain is GAGVSQSPSNKVTEKGKDVELRCDPISGHTALYWYRQSLGQGLEFLIYFQGNSAPDKSGLPSDRFSAERTGGSVSTLTIQRTQQEDSAVYLCASSFSSTSEKLFFGSGTQLSVL.

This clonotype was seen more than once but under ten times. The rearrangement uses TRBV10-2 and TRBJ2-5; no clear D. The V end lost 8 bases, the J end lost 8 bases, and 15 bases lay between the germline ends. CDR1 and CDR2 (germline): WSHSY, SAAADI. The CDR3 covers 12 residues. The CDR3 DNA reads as TGCGCCAGCCCCGGTCCGATCGATACCCAGTACTTC. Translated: CASPGPIDTQYF.

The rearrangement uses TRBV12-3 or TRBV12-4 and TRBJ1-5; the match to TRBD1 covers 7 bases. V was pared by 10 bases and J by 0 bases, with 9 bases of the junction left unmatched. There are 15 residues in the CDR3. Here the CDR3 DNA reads TGTGCCACCAGCGGCAGGGGGAATAGCAATCAGCCCCAGCATTTT. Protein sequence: CATSGRGNSNQPQHF.

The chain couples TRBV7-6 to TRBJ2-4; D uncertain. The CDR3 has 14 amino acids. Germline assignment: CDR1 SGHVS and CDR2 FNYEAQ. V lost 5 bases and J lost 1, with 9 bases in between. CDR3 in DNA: TGTGCCAGCAGCAGCCCTCAGGCCAAAAACATTCAGTACTTC. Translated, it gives CASSSPQAKNIQYF. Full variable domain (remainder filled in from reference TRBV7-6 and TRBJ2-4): GAGVSQSPRYKVTKRGQDVALRCDPISGHVSLYWYRQALGQGPEFLTYFNYEAQQDKSGLPNDRFSAERPEGSISTLTIQRTEQRDSAMYRCASSSPQAKNIQYFGAGTRLSVL.

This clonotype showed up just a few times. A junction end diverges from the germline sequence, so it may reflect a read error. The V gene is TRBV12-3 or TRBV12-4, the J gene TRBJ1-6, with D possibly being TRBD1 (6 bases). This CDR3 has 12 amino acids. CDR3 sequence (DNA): TGTGCCAGCAGTTCTTGGGGGGCGGATCCGTCCTTT. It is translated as CASSSWGADPSF.

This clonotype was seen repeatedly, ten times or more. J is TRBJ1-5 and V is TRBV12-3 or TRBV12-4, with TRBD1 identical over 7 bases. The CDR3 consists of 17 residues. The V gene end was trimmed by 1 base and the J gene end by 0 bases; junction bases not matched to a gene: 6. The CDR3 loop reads CASSLEDRLYSNQPQHF. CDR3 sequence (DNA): TGTGCCAGCAGTTTAGAGGACAGGCTTTATAGCAATCAGCCCCAGCATTTT.

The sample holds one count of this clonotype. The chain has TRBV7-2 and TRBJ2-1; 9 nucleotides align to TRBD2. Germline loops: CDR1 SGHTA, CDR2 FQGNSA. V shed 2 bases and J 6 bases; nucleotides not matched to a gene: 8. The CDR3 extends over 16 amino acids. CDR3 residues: CASSLQGGGDFNEQFF. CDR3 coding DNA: TGTGCCAGCAGCTTACAGGGCGGGGGGGACTTCAATGAGCAGTTCTTC.